A selection of T cell receptor beta chains follows, all from one sample in a study of technical replicates of blood from a handful of donors. Here immunoSEQ multiplex PCR was the method, and the copy in TCRdb shows in-frame clones only, minus some. The repertoire holds roughly 68,000 clones, with around 90% as singletons. The sequenced sample consisted of PBMCs. The receptors here all came from a human donor in good health. Some clones in this sample may be carry-over from other donors' samples. Both conserved end residues are part of each CDR3. D genes are given only for firm matches. Expanded clones get a size class; other rows say once, few or many, or leave the size out.

d_gene,j_gene,v_gene,len,abundance,CDR3nt,CDR3aa
TRBD2,TRBJ2-1,TRBV27,14,NA,TGTGCCAGCAGTTTGAGCGGGAGTGGTTATGAGCAGTTCTTC,CASSLSGSGYEQFF
NA,TRBJ2-7,TRBV7-9,15,NA,TGTGCCAGCAGCTTAGCGGACGGGAAAACCTACGAGCAGTACTTC,CASSLADGKTYEQYF
NA,TRBJ1-2,TRBV7-2,19,NA,TGTGCCAGCAGCTCTCAGTCAGGACAGAGGTTTTCAGGCGGCTATGGCTACACCTTC,CASSSQSGQRFSGGYGYTF
NA,TRBJ1-4,TRBV29-1,15,NA,TGCAGCGTTGGGGAGCGGGCAGCAACTAATGAAAAACTGTTTTTT,CSVGERAATNEKLFF
NA,TRBJ1-5,TRBV6-6,12,NA,TGTGCCAGCAGTGACAGGAATCAGCCCCAGCATTTT,CASSDRNQPQHF
NA,TRBJ2-5,TRBV11-2,13,NA,TGTGCCAGCAGCGCCGCGGGCCACCCGGCCCAGTACTTC,CASSAAGHPAQYF
NA,TRBJ1-5,TRBV19,14,once,TGTGCCAGTAGTACGGGGGGGGGAGGACAGCCCCAGCATTTT,CASSTGGGGQPQHF
NA,TRBJ1-2,TRBV5-4,13,NA,TGTGCCAGCAGCGCGGACACCGTCTATGGCTACACCTTC,CASSADTVYGYTF
TRBD2,TRBJ2-5,TRBV7-2,16,NA,TGTGCCAGCAGCTGGTTGTCGGGAGGGCCAGAAGAGACCCAGTACTTC,CASSWLSGGPEETQYF
NA,TRBJ1-6,TRBV12-2,17,NA,TGTGCAAGTCGCTTAGGAGGGACAGGGAACTATAATTCACCCCTCCACTTT,CASRLGGTGNYNSPLHF
TRBD1,TRBJ2-5,TRBV5-1,13,NA,TGCGCCAGCAGCGTGACAGGGGGAGAGACCCAGTACTTC,CASSVTGGETQYF
TRBD1,TRBJ1-2,TRBV5-6,15,NA,TGTGCCAGCAGCTTGGACAGGGGGAGAATCTATGGCTACACCTTC,CASSLDRGRIYGYTF
TRBD1,TRBJ1-5,TRBV7-2,14,NA,TGTGCCAGCAGTCAGGACAGGGGCAATCAGCCCCAGCATTTT,CASSQDRGNQPQHF
NA,TRBJ1-2,TRBV11-2,12,NA,TGTGCCAGCAACTCCGGGGGCTATGGCTACACCTTC,CASNSGGYGYTF
NA,TRBJ1-2,TRBV5-6,12,NA,TGTGCCAGCAGCCTAACGGGTGGTGGCTACACCTTC,CASSLTGGGYTF
NA,TRBJ2-5,TRBV7-9,13,NA,TGTGCCAGCAGCTCAGAGCTAAGAGGGACCCAGTACTTC,CASSSELRGTQYF
TRBD2,TRBJ2-1,TRBV5-4,15,once,TGTGCCAGCAGCAGAGGACTAGCGGGCACGGGCGAGCAGTTCTTC,CASSRGLAGTGEQFF
NA,TRBJ2-2,TRBV19,13,NA,TGTGCCAGTAGTATAATTAGCCCCGGGGAGCTGTTTTTT,CASSIISPGELFF
NA,TRBJ1-4,TRBV5-1,16,NA,TGCGCCAGCAGCTTATTTCCCTTTGCAACTAATGAAAAACTGTTTTTT,CASSLFPFATNEKLFF
NA,TRBJ2-3,TRBV7-2,12,NA,TGTGCCAGCAGCTTAGCTCTAGATACGCAGTATTTT,CASSLALDTQYF
NA,TRBJ1-2,TRBV27,13,NA,TGTGCCAGCAGTTTATCGGGCATCTATGGCTACACCTTC,CASSLSGIYGYTF
NA,TRBJ2-2,TRBV4-3,15,NA,TGCGCCAGCAGCAACCTATGGGGCGGCACCGGGGAGCTGTTTTTT,CASSNLWGGTGELFF